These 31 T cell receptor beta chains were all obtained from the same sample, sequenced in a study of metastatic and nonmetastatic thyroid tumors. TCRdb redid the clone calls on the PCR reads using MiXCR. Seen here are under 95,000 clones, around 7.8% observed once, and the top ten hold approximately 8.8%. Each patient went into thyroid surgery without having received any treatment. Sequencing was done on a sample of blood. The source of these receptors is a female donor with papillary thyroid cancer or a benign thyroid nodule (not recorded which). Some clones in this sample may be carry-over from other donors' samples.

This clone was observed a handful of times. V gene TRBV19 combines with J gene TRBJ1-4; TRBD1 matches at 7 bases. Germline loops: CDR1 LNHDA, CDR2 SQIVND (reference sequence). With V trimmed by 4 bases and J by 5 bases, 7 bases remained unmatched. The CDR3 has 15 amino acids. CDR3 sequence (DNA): TGTGCCAGTAGTAGCGGGGACAGCCTAAATGAAAAACTGTTTTTT. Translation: CASSSGDSLNEKLFF.

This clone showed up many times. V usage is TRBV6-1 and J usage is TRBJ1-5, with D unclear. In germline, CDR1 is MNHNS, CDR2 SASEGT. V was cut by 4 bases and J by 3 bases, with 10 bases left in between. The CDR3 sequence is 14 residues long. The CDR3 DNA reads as TGTGCCAGCAGTGTACAGAATTCCAATCAGCCCCAGCATTTT. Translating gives CASSVQNSNQPQHF.

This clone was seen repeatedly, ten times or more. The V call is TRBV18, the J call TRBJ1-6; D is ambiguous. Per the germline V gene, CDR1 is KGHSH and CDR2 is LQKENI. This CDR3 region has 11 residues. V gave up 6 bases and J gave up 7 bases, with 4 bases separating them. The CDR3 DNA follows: TGTGCCAGCTCGGGAAATTCACCCCTCCACTTT. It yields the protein CASSGNSPLHF.

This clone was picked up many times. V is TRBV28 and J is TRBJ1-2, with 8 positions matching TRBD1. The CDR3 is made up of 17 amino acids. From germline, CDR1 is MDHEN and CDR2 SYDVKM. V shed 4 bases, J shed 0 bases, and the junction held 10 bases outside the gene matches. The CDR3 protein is CASSSAGQGAANYGYTF. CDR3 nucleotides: TGTGCCAGCAGTTCGGCGGGTCAGGGGGCGGCTAACTATGGCTACACCTTC.

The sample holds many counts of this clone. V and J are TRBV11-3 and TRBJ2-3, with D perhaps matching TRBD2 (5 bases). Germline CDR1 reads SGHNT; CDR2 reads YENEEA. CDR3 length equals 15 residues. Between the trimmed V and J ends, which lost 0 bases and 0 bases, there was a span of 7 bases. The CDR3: CASSLDGVSTDTQYF. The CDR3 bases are TGTGCCAGCAGCTTAGACGGGGTGAGCACAGATACGCAGTATTTT.

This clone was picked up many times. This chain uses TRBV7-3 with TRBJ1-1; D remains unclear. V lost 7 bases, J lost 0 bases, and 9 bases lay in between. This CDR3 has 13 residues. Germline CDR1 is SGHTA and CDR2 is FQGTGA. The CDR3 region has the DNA TGTGCCAGCAAAGTGGGGTTGAACACTGAAGCTTTCTTT. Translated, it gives CASKVGLNTEAFF.

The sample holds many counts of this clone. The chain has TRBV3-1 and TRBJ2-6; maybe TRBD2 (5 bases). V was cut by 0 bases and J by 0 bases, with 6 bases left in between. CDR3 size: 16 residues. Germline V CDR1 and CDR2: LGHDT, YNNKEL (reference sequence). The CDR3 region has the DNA TGTGCCAGCAGCCAAGATGGGAGCTCTGGGGCCAACGTCCTGACTTTC. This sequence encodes CASSQDGSSGANVLTF.

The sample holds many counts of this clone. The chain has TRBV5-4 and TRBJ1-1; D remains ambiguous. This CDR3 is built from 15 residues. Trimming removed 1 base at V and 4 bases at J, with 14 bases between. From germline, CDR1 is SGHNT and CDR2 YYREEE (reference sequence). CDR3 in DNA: TGTGCCAGCAGCTTGTTTTCGGGTACCCCCACTGAAGCTTTCTTT. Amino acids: CASSLFSGTPTEAFF.

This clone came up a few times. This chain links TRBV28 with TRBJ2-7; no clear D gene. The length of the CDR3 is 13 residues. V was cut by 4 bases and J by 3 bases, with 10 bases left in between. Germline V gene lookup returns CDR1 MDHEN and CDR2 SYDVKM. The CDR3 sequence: CASSSSPRYEQYF. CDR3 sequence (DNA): TGTGCCAGCAGTTCTTCCCCCCGCTACGAGCAGTACTTC.

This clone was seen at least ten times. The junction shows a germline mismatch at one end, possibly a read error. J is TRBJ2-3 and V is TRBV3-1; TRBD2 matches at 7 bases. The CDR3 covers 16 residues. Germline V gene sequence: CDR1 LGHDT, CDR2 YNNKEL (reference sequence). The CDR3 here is CASSLTPGEGTNTQYF. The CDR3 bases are TGTGCCAGCAGCCTCACACCGGGGGAGGGCACAAATACGCAGTATTTT.

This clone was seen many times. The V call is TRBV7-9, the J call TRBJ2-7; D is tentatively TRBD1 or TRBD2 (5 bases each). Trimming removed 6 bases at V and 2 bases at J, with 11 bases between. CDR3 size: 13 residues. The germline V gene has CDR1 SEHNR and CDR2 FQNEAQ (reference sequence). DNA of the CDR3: TGTGCCAGCAGGTCGCCGGGACCCTACGAGCAGTACTTC. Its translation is CASRSPGPYEQYF.

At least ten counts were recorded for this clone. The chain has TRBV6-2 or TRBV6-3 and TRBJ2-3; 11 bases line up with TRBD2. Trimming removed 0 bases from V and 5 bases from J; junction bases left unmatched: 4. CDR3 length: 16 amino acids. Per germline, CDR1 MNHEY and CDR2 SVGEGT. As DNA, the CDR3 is TGTGCCAGCAGTTACTCGCTAGCGGGGGGCAGAGATACGCAGTATTTT. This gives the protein CASSYSLAGGRDTQYF.

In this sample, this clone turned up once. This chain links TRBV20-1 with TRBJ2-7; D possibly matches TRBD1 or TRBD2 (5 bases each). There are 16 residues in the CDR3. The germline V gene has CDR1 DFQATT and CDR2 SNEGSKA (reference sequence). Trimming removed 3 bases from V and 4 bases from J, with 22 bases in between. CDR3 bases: TGCAGTGCTAGGGATTTCCCCCTCGGGACGGATTACGAGCAGTACTTC. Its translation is CSARDFPLGTDYEQYF.

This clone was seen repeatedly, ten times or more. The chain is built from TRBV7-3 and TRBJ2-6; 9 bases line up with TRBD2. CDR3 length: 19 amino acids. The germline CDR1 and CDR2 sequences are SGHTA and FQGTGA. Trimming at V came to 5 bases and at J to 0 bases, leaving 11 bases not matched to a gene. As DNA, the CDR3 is TGTGCCAGCAGCCGTCGTCCCAGCGGGGGGCCCTCTGGGGCCAACGTCCTGACTTTC. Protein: CASSRRPSGGPSGANVLTF.

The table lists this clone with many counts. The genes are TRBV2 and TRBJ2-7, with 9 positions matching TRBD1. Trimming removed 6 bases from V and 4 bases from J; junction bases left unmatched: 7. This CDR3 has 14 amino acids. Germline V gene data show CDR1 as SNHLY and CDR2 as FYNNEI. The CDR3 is CASRIDRGSYEQYF. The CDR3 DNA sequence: TGTGCCAGCAGGATCGACAGGGGGTCTTACGAGCAGTACTTC.

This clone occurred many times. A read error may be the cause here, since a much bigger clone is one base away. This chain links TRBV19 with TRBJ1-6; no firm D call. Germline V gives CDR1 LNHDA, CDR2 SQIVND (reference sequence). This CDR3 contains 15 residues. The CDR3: CASSMIRSRDSSLHF. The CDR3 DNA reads TGTGCCAGTAGTATGATCAGGTCGCGAGATTCATCCCTCCACTTT.

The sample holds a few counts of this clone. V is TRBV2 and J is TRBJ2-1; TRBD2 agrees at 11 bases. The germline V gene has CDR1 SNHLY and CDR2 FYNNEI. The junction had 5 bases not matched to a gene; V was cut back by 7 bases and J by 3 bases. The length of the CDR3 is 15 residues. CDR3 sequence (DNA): TGTGCCAGCACCCTGGGACTAGCGGTCTACAATGAGCAGTTCTTC. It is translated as CASTLGLAVYNEQFF.

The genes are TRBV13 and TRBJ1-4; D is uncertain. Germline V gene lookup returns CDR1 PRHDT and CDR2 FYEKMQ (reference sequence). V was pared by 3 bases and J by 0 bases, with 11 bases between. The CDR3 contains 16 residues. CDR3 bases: TGTGCCAGCAGCTTGGGAGGCGGTGCAACTAATGAAAAACTGTTTTTT. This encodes CASSLGGGATNEKLFF.

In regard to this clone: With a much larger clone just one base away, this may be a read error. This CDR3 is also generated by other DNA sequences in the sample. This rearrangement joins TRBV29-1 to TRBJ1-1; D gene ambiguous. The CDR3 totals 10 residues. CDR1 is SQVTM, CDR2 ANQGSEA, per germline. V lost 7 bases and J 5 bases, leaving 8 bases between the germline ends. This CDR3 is CSGSRTEAFF. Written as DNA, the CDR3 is TGCAGCGGAAGTAGGACTGAAGCTTTCTTT.

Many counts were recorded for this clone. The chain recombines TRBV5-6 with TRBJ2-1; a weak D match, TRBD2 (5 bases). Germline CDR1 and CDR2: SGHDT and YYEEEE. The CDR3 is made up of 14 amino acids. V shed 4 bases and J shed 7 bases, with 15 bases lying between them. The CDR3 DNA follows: TGTGCCAGCAGCCCAGAGTCGGGGTGGAATGAGCAGTTCTTC. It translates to CASSPESGWNEQFF. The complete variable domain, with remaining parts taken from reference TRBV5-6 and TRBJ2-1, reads DAGVTQSPTHLIKTRGQQVTLRCSPKSGHDTVSWYQQALGQGPQFIFQYYEEEERQRGNFPDRFSGHQFPNYSSELNVNALLLGDSALYLCASSPESGWNEQFFGPGTRLTVL.

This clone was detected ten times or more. CDR3 amino acids: CASSLGGRGLGTGGVETQYF. Written as DNA, the CDR3 is TGTGCCAGCAGCTTAGGTGGGCGTGGGCTTGGGACAGGGGGAGTGGAGACCCAGTACTTC. This chain links TRBV7-3 with TRBJ2-5, with 11 bases fitting TRBD1. After removal of 2 bases from V and 5 bases from J, the junction contained 19 bases not matched to a gene. The CDR3 covers 20 residues. Germline assignment: CDR1 SGHTA and CDR2 FQGTGA.

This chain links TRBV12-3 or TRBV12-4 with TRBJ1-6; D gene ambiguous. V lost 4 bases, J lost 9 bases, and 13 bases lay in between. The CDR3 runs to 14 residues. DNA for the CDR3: TGTGCCAGCAGTTACGACACTGCTATTTCACCCCTCCACTTT. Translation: CASSYDTAISPLHF.

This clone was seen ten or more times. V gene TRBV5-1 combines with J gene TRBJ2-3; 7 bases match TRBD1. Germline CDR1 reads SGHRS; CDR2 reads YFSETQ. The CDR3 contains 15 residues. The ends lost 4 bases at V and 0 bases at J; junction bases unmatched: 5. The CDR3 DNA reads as TGCGCCAGCAGCGCCCTGACAGGGAGCACAGATACGCAGTATTTT. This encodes CASSALTGSTDTQYF.

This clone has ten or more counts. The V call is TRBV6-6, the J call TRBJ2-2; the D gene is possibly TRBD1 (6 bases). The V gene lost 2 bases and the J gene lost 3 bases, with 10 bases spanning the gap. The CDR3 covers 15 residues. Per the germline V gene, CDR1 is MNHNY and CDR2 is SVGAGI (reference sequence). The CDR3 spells CASSYSRGYTGELFF. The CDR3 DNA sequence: TGTGCCAGCAGTTACAGCAGGGGATACACCGGGGAGCTGTTTTTT.

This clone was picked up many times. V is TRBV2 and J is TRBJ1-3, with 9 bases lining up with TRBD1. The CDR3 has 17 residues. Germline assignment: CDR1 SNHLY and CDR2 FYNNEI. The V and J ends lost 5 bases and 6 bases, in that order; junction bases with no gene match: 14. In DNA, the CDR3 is TGTGCCAGCAGTTACAGCGCAACAGGGGGCAGCGAAAACACCATATATTTT. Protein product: CASSYSATGGSENTIYF. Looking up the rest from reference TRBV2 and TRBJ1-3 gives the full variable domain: EPEVTQTPSHQVTQMGQEVILRCVPISNHLYFYWYRQILGQKVEFLVSFYNNEISEKSEIFDDQFSVERPDGSNFTLKIRSTKLEDSAMYFCASSYSATGGSENTIYFGEGSWLTVV.

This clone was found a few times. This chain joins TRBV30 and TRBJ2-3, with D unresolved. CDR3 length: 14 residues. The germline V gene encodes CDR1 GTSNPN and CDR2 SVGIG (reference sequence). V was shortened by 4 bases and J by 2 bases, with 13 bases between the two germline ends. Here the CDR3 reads CAWTSSLLTDTQYF. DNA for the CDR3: TGTGCCTGGACAAGTTCCCTACTCACAGATACGCAGTATTTT.

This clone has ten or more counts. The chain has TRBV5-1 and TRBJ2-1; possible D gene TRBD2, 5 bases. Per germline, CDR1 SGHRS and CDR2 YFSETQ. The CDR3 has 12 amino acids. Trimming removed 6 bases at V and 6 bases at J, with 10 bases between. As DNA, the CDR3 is TGCGCCAGCAATCTTGAGGGCAATGAGCAGTTCTTC. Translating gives CASNLEGNEQFF.

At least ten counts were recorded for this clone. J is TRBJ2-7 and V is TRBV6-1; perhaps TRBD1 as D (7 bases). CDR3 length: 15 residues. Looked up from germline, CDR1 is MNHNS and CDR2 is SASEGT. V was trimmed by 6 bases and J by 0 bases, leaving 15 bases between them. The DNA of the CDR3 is TGTGCCAGCAGCCTAGGAGGGGGCCTCTCCTACGAGCAGTACTTC. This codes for CASSLGGGLSYEQYF.

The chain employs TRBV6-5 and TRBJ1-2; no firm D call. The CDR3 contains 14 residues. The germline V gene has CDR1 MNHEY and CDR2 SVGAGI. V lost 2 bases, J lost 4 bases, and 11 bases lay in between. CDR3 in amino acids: CASSYSDGLYGYTF. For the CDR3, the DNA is TGTGCCAGCAGTTACAGTGACGGACTCTATGGCTACACCTTC.

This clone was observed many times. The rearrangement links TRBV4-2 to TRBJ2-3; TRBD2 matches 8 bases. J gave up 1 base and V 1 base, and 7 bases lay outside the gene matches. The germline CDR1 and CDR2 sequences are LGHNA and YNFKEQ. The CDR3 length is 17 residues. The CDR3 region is CASSQGGYGGGTDTQYF. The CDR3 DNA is TGTGCCAGCAGCCAAGGAGGATACGGGGGGGGCACAGATACGCAGTATTTT.

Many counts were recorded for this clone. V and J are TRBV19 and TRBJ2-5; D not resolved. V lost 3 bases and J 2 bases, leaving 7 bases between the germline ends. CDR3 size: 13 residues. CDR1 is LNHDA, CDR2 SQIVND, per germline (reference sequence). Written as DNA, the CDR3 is TGTGCCAGTAGTATTTGGAAACAAGAGACCCAGTACTTC. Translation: CASSIWKQETQYF.